Reported below is one TCR beta chain. The target antigen is unknown. The data were taken from a study of cytomegalovirus exposure and HLA in healthy donors. Findings of the study overall: Accurate predictions that matched the HLA-A and HLA-B alleles of most subjects were reportedly made from TCR beta sequences. The authors later linked a missense DCLRE1C variant to TCR beta V- and J-gene trimming. In an earlier analysis, in some 500 donors, most V segments appeared productive either ~87% or ~30% of the time.

Primers: 60 Vbeta forward and 13 Jbeta reverse. This table comes from immunoSEQ multiplex PCR, and its TCRdb copy is limited to in-frame clones, with some not included. The sample lists about 200,000 clones, 70% to 90% occurring once. Germline CDR1 SGHRS, CDR2 YFSETQ. V was clipped by 4 bases and J by 0 bases, with 13 bases between them. This CDR3 spans 15 amino acids. The receptor was isolated from a woman aged 25 to 39 in good health and CMV-seronegative. Sequencing was performed on PBMCs. V gene TRBV5-1 combines with J gene TRBJ1-1; D is perhaps TRBD1 (6 bases). The CDR3 DNA reads as TGCGCCAGCAGCCAAACAGGGCCGGTGAACACTGAAGCTTTCTTT. Its translation is CASSQTGPVNTEAFF. The full variable domain, with the rest looked up from reference TRBV5-1 and TRBJ1-1, is KAGVTQTPRYLIKTRGQQVTLSCSPISGHRSVSWYQQTPGQGLQFLFEYFSETQRNKGNFPGRFSGRQFSNSRSEMNVSTLELGDSALYLCASSQTGPVNTEAFFGQGTRLTVV.